This record looks at one TCR beta chain sequence and its context. Its antigen is currently unknown. This entry is derived from a study of type 1 regulatory T cells. Study-level findings and limits: Type 1 regulatory T cells had a more restricted TCR repertoire than non-type 1 regulatory T cells.

CDR1 GTSNPN and CDR2 SVGIG come from the germline V gene (reference sequence). Trimming shortened V by 4 bases and J by 8 bases, and 16 bases separated the two germline ends. CDR3 length: 13 amino acids. TCRdb independently ran MiXCR on the reads; one entry per CDR3 protein. The data hold about 42,000 distinct CDR3 sequences, with over 9% observed a single time. The receptor comes from a human donor in good health. The sequenced sample was cultured non-Tr1 T cells, either the whole culture or a sorted T cell fraction (not recorded which). V and J are TRBV30 and TRBJ2-3; tentatively, D is TRBD2 (5 bases). As DNA, the CDR3 is TGTGCCTGGACTAGCACTTCGGTGGGTACGCAGTATTTT. This codes for CAWTSTSVGTQYF. Supplemented by reference TRBV30 and TRBJ2-3, the full variable domain reads SQTIHQWPATLVQPVGSPLSLECTVEGTSNPNLYWYRQAAGRGLQLLFYSVGIGQISSEVPQNLSASRPQDRQFILSSKKLLLSDSGFYLCAWTSTSVGTQYFGPGTRLTVL.